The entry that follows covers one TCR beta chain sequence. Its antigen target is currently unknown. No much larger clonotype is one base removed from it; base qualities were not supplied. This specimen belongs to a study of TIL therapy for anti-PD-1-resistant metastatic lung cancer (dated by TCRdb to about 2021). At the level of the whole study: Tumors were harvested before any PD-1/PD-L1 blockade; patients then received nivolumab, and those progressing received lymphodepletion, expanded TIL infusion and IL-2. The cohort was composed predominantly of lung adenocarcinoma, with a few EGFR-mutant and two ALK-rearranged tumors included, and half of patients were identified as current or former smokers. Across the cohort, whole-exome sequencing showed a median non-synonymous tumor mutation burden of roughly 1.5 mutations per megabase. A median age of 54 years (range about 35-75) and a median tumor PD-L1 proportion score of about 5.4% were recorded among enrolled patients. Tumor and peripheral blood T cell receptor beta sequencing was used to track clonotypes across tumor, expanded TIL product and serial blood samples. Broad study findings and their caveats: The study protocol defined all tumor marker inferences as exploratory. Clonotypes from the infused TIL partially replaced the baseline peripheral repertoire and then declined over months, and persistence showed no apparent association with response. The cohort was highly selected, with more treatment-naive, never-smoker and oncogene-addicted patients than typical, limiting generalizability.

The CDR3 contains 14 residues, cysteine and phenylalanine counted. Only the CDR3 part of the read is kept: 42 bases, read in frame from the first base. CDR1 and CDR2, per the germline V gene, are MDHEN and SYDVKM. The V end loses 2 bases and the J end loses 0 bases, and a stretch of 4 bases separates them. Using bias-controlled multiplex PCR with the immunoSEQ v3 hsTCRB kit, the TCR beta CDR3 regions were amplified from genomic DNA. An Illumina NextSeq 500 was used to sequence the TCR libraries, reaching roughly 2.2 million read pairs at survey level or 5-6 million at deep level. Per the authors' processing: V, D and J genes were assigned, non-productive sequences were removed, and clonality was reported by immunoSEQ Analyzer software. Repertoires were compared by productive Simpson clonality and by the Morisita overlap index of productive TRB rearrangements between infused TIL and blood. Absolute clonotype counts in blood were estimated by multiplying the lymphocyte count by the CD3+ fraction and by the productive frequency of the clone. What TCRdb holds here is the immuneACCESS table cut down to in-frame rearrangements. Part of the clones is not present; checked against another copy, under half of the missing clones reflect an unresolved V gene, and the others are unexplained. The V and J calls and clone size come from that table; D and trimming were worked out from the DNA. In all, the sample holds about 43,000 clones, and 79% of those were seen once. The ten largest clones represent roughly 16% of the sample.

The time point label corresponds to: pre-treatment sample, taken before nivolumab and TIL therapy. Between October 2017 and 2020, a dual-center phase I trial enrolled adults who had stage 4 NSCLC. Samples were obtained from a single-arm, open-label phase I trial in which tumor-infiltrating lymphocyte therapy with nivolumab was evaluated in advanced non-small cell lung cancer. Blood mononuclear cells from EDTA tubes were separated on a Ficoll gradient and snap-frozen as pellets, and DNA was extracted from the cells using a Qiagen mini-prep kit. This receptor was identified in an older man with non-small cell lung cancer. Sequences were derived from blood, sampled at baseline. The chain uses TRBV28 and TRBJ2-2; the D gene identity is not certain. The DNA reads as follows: TGTGCCAGCAGTTTACCGCCGAACACCGGGGAGCTGTTTTTT. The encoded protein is CASSLPPNTGELFF.